The source of this TCR beta chain is a study of Ad26.COV2.S vaccination and SARS-CoV-2 variants. Study-wide background: Once, or twice with 56 days between doses, Ad26.COV2.S was given intramuscularly. Study findings and constraints: Substantial breadth was reportedly displayed by spike-specific CD8+ and CD4+ T cell responses after vaccination.

About this clone itself: No antigen is known for it.

Indicated treatment: 15 to 20 received Ad26.COV2.S at low or high dose, single or two shots; about 5 received placebo; per-sample allocation not given. Sampling happened 63 days after the first vaccine or placebo injection. TCRdb keeps only in-frame clones here, not all; method: immunoSEQ multiplex PCR. This sample has more than 300,000 clones, with just over 85% found just once. The sequenced sample was peripheral blood, obtained in a trial of Ad26.COV2.S vaccine versus placebo. The receptor comes from a person aged 18 to 65 who received the Ad26.COV2.S COVID-19 vaccine or a placebo.

Here the CDR3 reads CASSLAGVSSYNEQFF. The CDR3 bases are TGCGCCAGCAGCTTGGCAGGGGTCAGCTCCTACAATGAGCAGTTCTTC. The V gene is TRBV5-1, the J gene TRBJ2-1, with D maybe TRBD1 (6 bases). The V and J ends lost 0 bases and 0 bases respectively, with 10 bases between them. The CDR3 length is 16 residues. Looked up from germline, CDR1 is SGHRS and CDR2 is YFSETQ.